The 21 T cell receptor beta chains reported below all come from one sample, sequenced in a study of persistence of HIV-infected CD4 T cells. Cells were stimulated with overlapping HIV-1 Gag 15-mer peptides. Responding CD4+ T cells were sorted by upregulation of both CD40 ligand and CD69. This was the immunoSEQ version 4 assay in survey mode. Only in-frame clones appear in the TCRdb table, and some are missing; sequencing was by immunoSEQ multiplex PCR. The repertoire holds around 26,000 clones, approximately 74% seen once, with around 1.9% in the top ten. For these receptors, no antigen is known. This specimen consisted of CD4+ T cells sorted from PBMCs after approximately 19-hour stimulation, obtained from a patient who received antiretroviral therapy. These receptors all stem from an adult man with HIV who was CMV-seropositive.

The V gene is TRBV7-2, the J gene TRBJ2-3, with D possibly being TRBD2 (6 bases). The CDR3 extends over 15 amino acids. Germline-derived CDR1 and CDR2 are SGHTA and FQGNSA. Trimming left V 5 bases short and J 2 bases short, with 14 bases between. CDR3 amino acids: CASSPAGTITDTQYF. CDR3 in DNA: TGTGCCAGCAGCCCTGCGGGGACGATCACAGATACGCAGTATTTT. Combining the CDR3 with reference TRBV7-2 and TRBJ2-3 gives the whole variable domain GAGVSQSPSNKVTEKGKDVELRCDPISGHTALYWYRQSLGQGLEFLIYFQGNSAPDKSGLPSDRFSAERTGGSVSTLTIQRTQQEDSAVYLCASSPAGTITDTQYFGPGTRLTVL.

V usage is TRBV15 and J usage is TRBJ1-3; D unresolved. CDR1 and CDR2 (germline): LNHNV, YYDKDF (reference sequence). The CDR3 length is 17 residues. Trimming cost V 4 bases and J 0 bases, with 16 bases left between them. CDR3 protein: CATSKFPPRGSGNTIYF. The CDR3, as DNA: TGTGCCACCAGCAAATTTCCCCCCCGGGGCTCTGGAAACACCATATATTTT.

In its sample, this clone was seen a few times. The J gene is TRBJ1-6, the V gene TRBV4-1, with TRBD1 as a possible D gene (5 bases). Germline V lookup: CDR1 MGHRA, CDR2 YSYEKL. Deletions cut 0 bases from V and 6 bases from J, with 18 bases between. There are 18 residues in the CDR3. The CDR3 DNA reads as TGCGCCAGCAGCCAAGATTCCGACAGCCCGACGAGTAATTCACCCCTCCACTTT. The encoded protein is CASSQDSDSPTSNSPLHF.

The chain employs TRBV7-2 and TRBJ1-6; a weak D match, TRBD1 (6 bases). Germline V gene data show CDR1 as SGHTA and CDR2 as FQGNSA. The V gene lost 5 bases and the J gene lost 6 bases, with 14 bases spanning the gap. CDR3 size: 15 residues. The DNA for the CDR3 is TGTGCCAGCAGCCTGAGGGGAGGGGGTAATTCACCCCTCCACTTT. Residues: CASSLRGGGNSPLHF.

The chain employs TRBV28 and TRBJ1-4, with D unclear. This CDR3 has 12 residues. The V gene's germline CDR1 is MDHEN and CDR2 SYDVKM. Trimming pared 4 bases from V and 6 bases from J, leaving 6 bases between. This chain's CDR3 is CASSSPDEKLFF. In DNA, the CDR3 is TGTGCCAGCAGTTCGCCGGATGAAAAACTGTTTTTT.

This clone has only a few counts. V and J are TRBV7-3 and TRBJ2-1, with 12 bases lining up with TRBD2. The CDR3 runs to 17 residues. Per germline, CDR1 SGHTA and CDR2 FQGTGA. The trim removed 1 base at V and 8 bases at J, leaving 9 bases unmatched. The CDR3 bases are TGTGCCAGCAGCTTAATGGCTAGCGGGGGGGTCATTGATGAGCAGTTCTTC. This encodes CASSLMASGGVIDEQFF.

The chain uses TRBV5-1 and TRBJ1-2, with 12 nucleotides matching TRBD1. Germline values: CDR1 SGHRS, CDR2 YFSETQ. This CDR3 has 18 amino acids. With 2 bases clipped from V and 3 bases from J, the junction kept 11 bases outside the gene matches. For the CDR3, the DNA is TGCGCCAGCAGCTTACGGGACCGGGGACAGGGGGCCGACTATGGCTACACCTTC. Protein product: CASSLRDRGQGADYGYTF.

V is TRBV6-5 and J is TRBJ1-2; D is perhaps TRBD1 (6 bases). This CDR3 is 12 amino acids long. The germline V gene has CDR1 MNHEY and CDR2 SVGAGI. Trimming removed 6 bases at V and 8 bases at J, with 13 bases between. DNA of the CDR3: TGTGCCAGCAGACAGGGAGGTGGGGGCTACACCTTC. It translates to CASRQGGGGYTF.

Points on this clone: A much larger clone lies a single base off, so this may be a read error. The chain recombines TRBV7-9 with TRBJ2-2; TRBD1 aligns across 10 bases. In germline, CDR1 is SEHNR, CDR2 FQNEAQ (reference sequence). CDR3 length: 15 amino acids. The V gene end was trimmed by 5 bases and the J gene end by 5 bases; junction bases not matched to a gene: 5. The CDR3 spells CASSPGTGETGELFF. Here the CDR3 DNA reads TGTGCCAGCAGCCCCGGGACAGGGGAGACCGGGGAGCTGTTTTTT.

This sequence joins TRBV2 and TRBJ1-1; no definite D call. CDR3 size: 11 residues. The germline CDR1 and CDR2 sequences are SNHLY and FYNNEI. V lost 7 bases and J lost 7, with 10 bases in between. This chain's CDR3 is CASKENGEAFF. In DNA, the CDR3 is TGTGCCAGCAAGGAAAATGGTGAAGCTTTCTTT.

CDR3 residues: CASSLVPGLQQYF. The DNA for the CDR3 is TGTGCCAGCAGCTTAGTCCCGGGACTTCAGCAGTATTTT. The genes are TRBV7-8 and TRBJ2-3, with D tentatively TRBD2 (6 bases). This CDR3 comprises 13 residues. Germline CDR1 and CDR2: SGHVS and FQNEAQ. Trimming took off 1 base at V and 11 bases at J, with 13 bases between the two ends.

The CDR3 region has the DNA TGTGCCAGCAGTTTATTGTCTGGGGATGGGGGGTATCAGCCCCAGCATTTT. This sequence encodes CASSLLSGDGGYQPQHF. V usage is TRBV28 and J usage is TRBJ1-5; tentatively, D is TRBD1 (5 bases). V was shortened by 1 base and J by 5 bases, with 18 bases between the two germline ends. The CDR3 is made up of 17 amino acids. Germline V gives CDR1 MDHEN, CDR2 SYDVKM.

In DNA, the CDR3 is TGTGCCAGCAGCCAAGAACGCGGGGTTCCTGAAAAACTGTTTTTT. Protein: CASSQERGVPEKLFF. This chain connects TRBV3-1 (or the pseudogene TRBV3-2) to TRBJ1-4; D remains unclear. This CDR3 is 15 amino acids long. V gave up 0 bases and J gave up 7 bases, with 12 bases separating them. CDR1 LGHDT and CDR2 YNNKEL come from the germline V gene (reference sequence).

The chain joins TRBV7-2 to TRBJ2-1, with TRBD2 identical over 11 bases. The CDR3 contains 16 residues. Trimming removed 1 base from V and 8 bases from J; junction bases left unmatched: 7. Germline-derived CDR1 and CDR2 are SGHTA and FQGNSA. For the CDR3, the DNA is TGTGCCAGCAGCTTAGGAATAGCGGGGGGGCCCTATGAGCAGTTCTTC. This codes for CASSLGIAGGPYEQFF.

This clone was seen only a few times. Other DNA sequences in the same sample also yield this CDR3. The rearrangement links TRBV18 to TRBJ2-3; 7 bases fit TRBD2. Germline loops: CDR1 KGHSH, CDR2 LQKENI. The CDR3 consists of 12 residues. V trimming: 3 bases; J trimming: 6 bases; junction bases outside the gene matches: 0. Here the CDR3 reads CASSPGGDTQYF. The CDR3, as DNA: TGTGCCAGCTCACCGGGAGGGGATACGCAGTATTTT.

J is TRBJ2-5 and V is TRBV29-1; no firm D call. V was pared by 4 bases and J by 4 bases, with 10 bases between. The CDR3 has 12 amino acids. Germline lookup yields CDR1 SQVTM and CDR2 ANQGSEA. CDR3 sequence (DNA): TGCAGCGTTGTTTTCGGTTTAGAGACCCAGTACTTC. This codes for CSVVFGLETQYF.

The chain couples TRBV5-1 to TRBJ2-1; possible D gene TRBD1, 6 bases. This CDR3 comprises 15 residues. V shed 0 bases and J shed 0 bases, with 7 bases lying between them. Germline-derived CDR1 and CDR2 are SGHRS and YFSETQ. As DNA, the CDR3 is TGCGCCAGCAGCTTGGAGGGGGTCTCCTACAATGAGCAGTTCTTC. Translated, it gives CASSLEGVSYNEQFF.

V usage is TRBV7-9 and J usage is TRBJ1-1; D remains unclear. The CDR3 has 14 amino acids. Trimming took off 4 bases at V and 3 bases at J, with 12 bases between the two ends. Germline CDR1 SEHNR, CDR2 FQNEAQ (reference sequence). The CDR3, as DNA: TGTGCCAGCAGCTCCCGGGATCGAGACACTGAAGCTTTCTTT. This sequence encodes CASSSRDRDTEAFF.

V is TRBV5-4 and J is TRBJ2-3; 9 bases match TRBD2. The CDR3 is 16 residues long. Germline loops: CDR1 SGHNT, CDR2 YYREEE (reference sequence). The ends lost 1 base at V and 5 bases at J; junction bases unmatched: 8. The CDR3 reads CASSLTSGWAVDTQYF. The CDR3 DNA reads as TGTGCCAGCAGCTTGACTAGCGGGTGGGCGGTAGATACGCAGTATTTT.

CDR3: CASSLNTEAFF. CDR3 coding DNA: TGTGCCAGCAGCCTCAACACTGAAGCTTTCTTT. The gene calls are TRBV3-1 (or the pseudogene TRBV3-2) and TRBJ1-1; D unresolved. The germline V and J ends were trimmed by 4 bases and 2 bases, with 2 bases remaining between them. The CDR3 has 11 residues. Germline CDR1 LGHDT, CDR2 YNNKEL (reference sequence).

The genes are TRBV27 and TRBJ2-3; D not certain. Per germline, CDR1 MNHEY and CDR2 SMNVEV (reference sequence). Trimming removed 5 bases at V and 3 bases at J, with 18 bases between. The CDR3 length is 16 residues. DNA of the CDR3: TGTGCCAGCAGTCCGTACATCTCCCTTCAAACAGATACGCAGTATTTT. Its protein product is CASSPYISLQTDTQYF.